This entry features one T cell receptor (beta chain) sequence. Its antigen is as yet unknown. TCRdb reprocessed the 5' RACE reads with MiXCR, giving one entry per CDR3 protein. The data hold around 410,000 distinct CDR3 sequences, with 20% to 30% observed a single time. The sample is drawn from a study of T-cell memory formation after mild COVID-19. Broader study findings: Later expanders leaned CD4+, whereas day 15 to 85 contracting clones were balanced CD4/CD8. Pre-infection memory already had some responding clones, implying cross-reactive memory joined.

The germline V and J ends were trimmed by 2 bases and 6 bases, with 23 bases remaining between them. This CDR3 comprises 19 residues. Germline loops: CDR1 MNHEY, CDR2 SMNVEV (reference sequence). This sequence originates from an adult woman who had mild COVID-19 (a few samples of this study predate the infection). Cell type and time point are not known. The chain employs TRBV27 and TRBJ1-6; D might be TRBD1 (5 bases). Sequencing was performed on PBMCs or a T cell subset sorted from them (not recorded which). CDR3 bases: TGTGCCAGCAGTTTAACGAACGCCGGGACCGGACTGCGTAATTCACCCCTCCACTTT. It is translated as CASSLTNAGTGLRNSPLHF.